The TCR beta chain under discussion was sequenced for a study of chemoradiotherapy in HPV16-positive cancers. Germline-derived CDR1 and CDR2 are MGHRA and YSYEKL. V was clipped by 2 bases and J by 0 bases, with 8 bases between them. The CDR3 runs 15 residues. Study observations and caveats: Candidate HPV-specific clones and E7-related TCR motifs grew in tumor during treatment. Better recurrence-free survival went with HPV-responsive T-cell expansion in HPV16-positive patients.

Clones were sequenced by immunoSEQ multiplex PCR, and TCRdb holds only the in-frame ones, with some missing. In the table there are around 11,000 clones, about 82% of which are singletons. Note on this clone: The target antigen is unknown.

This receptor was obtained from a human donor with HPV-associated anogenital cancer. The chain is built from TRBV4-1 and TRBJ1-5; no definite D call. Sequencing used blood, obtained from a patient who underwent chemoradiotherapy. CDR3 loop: CASSQRENSNQPQHF. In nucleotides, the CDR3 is TGCGCCAGCAGCCAACGGGAAAATAGCAATCAGCCCCAGCATTTT.